The 20 T cell receptor beta chains presented below share a single source sample, sequenced in a study of T cells in Graves' hyperthyroidism and ophthalmopathy. Regions amplified from RNA transcripts were the TCR beta CDR3 regions. During a first-round RT-PCR of the TCR CDR3, the HTBI primer set was used. TCRdb recomputed calls from the multiplex PCR reads with MiXCR, one row per CDR3 protein. The table shows around 700,000 distinct CDR3 sequences, with approximately 36% occurring only once. Sequences were obtained from blood. The receptors were gathered from a woman aged 35 to 49 with Graves' hyperthyroidism.

V usage is TRBV27 and J usage is TRBJ2-5; possible D gene TRBD2, 6 bases. Germline CDR1 is MNHEY and CDR2 is SMNVEV (reference sequence). The V end was cut by 5 bases, the J end by 3 bases, with 16 bases between. The CDR3 spans 15 residues. The CDR3 nucleotides are TGTGCCAGCAGTAGTAGCGGTGAAAACGAAGAGACCCAGTACTTC. This gives the protein CASSSSGENEETQYF.

This clonotype was detected a few times. V and J are TRBV20-1 and TRBJ1-1, with a weak D call TRBD1 (5 bases). Germline V CDR1 and CDR2: DFQATT, SNEGSKA (reference sequence). Trimming cost V 6 bases and J 1 base, with 15 bases left between them. CDR3 length: 14 amino acids. This CDR3 reads CSASNPGTNTEAFF. The CDR3, as DNA: TGCAGTGCCTCGAACCCCGGGACGAACACTGAAGCTTTCTTT.

Of note for this clonotype: At one of its ends the junction is not consistent with the germline gene, which may arise from a read error. The chain links TRBV7-2 to TRBJ1-1; 7 bases map to TRBD1. Germline-derived CDR1 and CDR2 are SGHTA and FQGNSA. The CDR3 is made up of 17 amino acids. This CDR3 is CASSQRIPRGHGTEASF. The CDR3 bases are TGTGCCAGCAGCCAACGGATACCTAGGGGGCATGGCACTGAGGCTTCCTTT.

This clonotype was observed a few times. This rearrangement joins TRBV14 to TRBJ2-2; D remains ambiguous. This CDR3 is 12 amino acids long. Germline loops: CDR1 SGHDN, CDR2 FVKESK. Trimming took 2 bases from V and 7 from J, leaving 5 bases between them. Here the CDR3 DNA reads TGTGCCAGCAGCCAATTTGGCGGGGAGCTGTTTTTT. It yields the protein CASSQFGGELFF.

This clonotype showed up many times. The genes are TRBV5-1 and TRBJ1-6, with a possible D match to TRBD1 (6 bases). Per the germline V gene, CDR1 is SGHRS and CDR2 is YFSETQ. The CDR3 contains 15 residues. V was clipped by 4 bases and J by 13 bases, with 21 bases between them. The CDR3 is CASSPGGQGRSPLHF. The CDR3 DNA is TGCGCCAGCAGCCCGGGCGGTCAGGGGAGGTCGCCCCTCCACTTT.

In the case of this clonotype: No conserved phenylalanine or tryptophan is present at the end of the CDR3, so a read error is the likely explanation. The DNA is left out, because the CDR3 cannot be placed on it with certainty; the CDR3 is given as TCRdb lists it. This chain uses TRBV7-9 with TRBJ2-2; the table gives TRBD2 as D, unverified against the DNA. Germline lookup yields CDR1 SEHNR and CDR2 FQNEAQ (reference sequence). Counting both end residues, the CDR3 totals 9 amino acids. CDR3 loop: CASSLASGS.

CDR3 sequence: CASSWDRQETQHF. In DNA, the CDR3 is TGTGCCAGCAGCTGGGACAGGCAAGAGACCCAGCATTTT. The rearrangement uses TRBV7-2 and TRBJ1-5; 8 nucleotides line up with TRBD1. The J segment lost 11 bases and the V segment lost 4 bases, leaving 7 bases of the junction unmatched. The CDR3 totals 13 residues. Per the germline V gene, CDR1 is SGHTA and CDR2 is FQGNSA.

This clonotype occurred many times. The rearrangement uses TRBV6-5 and TRBJ1-1; maybe TRBD1 (5 bases). Looked up from germline, CDR1 is MNHEY and CDR2 is SVGAGI. V lost 1 base, J lost 1 base, and 10 bases lay in between. This CDR3 comprises 15 residues. The CDR3 nucleotides read TGTGCCAGCAGTTACTGGGGCCCAAGGAACACTGAAGCTTTCTTT. Its protein is CASSYWGPRNTEAFF.

This chain connects TRBV6-5 to TRBJ1-5; D possibly corresponds to TRBD1 (6 bases). The CDR3 contains 15 residues. Germline CDR1 reads MNHEY; CDR2 reads SVGAGI. V was cut by 5 bases and J by 6 bases, with 17 bases left in between. The CDR3 region is CASSEGKGGGQPQHF. As DNA, the CDR3 is TGTGCCAGCAGTGAAGGGAAAGGGGGAGGTCAGCCCCAGCATTTT.

The J gene is TRBJ2-5, the V gene TRBV2; TRBD1 matches at 8 bases. Unmatched junction bases numbered 3, after V lost 8 bases and J lost 1 base. The CDR3 has 13 residues. Looked up from germline, CDR1 is SNHLY and CDR2 is FYNNEI. CDR3 region: CASLGTGQETQYF. Here the CDR3 DNA reads TGTGCCAGCTTGGGGACAGGCCAAGAGACCCAGTACTTC. Full variable domain (outside the CDR3, taken from reference TRBV2 and TRBJ2-5): EPEVTQTPSHQVTQMGQEVILRCVPISNHLYFYWYRQILGQKVEFLVSFYNNEISEKSEIFDDQFSVERPDGSNFTLKIRSTKLEDSAMYFCASLGTGQETQYFGPGTRLLVL.

Many counts were recorded for this clonotype. The V call is TRBV29-1, the J call TRBJ1-5, with 9 bases fitting TRBD1. This CDR3 contains 16 residues. Trimming removed 1 base from V and 4 bases from J; junction bases left unmatched: 8. Germline CDR1 SQVTM, CDR2 ANQGSEA. In nucleotides, the CDR3 is TGCAGCGTTGAAGTTGCGGGACAGGGTAGGAATCAGCCCCAGCATTTT. It is translated as CSVEVAGQGRNQPQHF.

Worth noting for this clonotype: At one boundary the junction diverges from the germline segment, which might be a read error. V usage is TRBV5-1 and J usage is TRBJ1-6; 9 bases fit TRBD1. CDR1 SGHRS and CDR2 YFSETQ come from the germline V gene. This CDR3 is 15 amino acids long. CDR3 nucleotides: TGTGCCAGCAGCTTCGCCGGGACAGGGTCTTCACCCCTCCACTTT. Translated, it gives CASSFAGTGSSPLHF. Complete variable domain (other parts from reference TRBV5-1 and TRBJ1-6): KAGVTQTPRYLIKTRGQQVTLSCSPISGHRSVSWYQQTPGQGLQFLFEYFSETQRNKGNFPGRFSGRQFSNSRSEMNVSTLELGDSALYLCASSFAGTGSSPLHFGNGTRLTVT.

The CDR3 region has the DNA TGTGCCAGCAGCTTATTTTCGGGTCGCACCTTC. This sequence encodes CASSLFSGRTF. The chain is built from TRBV7-2 and TRBJ1-2; no reliable D call. Trimming left V 2 bases short and J 13 bases short, with 11 bases between. This CDR3 has 11 residues. Per germline, CDR1 SGHTA and CDR2 FQGNSA.

In regard to this clonotype: One junction end disagrees with the germline gene, perhaps due to a read error. The chain is built from TRBV10-3 and TRBJ2-7, with D possibly matching TRBD2 (7 bases). Germline V gene lookup returns CDR1 ENHRY and CDR2 SYGVKD. The CDR3 loop spans 16 amino acids. In nucleotides, the CDR3 is TGTGCCAGCAGTTACAGCGGGACGAGGGGGACCTACGAGCAGTACTTC. Its protein is CASSYSGTRGTYEQYF.

For this clonotype: A much bigger clone sits one base away, suggesting this may be a read error. The chain recombines TRBV20-1 with TRBJ1-1; no clear D gene. This CDR3 has 14 amino acids. CDR1 DFQATT and CDR2 SNEGSKA come from the germline V gene (reference sequence). CDR3 amino acids: CSARDDAENTEASF. CDR3 DNA: TGCAGTGCTAGAGATGACGCTGAGAACACTGAAGCTTCCTTT.

This rearrangement joins TRBV20-1 to TRBJ2-5, with D perhaps TRBD1 (6 bases). CDR1 is DFQATT and CDR2 is SNEGSKA in the germline V gene (reference sequence). The CDR3 spans 15 residues. V was pared by 6 bases and J by 2 bases, with 19 bases between. Written as DNA, the CDR3 is TGCAGTGCCATCAGGGGTGACACGGCGCAAGAGACCCAGTACTTC. It specifies CSAIRGDTAQETQYF.

The V gene is TRBV25-1, the J gene TRBJ2-7; D possibly corresponds to TRBD2 (6 bases). Trimming took 6 bases from V and 0 from J, leaving 15 bases between them. This CDR3 spans 15 amino acids. Germline loops: CDR1 MGHDK, CDR2 SYGVNS. CDR3 in amino acids: CASSLAVGDSYEQYF. Written as DNA, the CDR3 is TGTGCCAGCAGCTTAGCGGTGGGAGACTCCTACGAGCAGTACTTC.

This clonotype was counted at least ten times. The V and J genes are TRBV14 and TRBJ1-1; 9 positions match TRBD1. This CDR3 has 14 residues. CDR1 SGHDN and CDR2 FVKESK come from the germline V gene. With V trimmed by 0 bases and J by 7 bases, 3 bases remained unmatched. CDR3 coding DNA: TGTGCCAGCAGCCAAGATAGACAGGGGGTTGAAGCTTTCTTT. Its translation is CASSQDRQGVEAFF. Drawing the rest from reference TRBV14 and TRBJ1-1, the complete variable domain is EAGVTQFPSHSVIEKGQTVTLRCDPISGHDNLYWYRRVMGKEIKFLLHFVKESKQDESGMPNNRFLAERTGGTYSTLKVQPAELEDSGVYFCASSQDRQGVEAFFGQGTRLTVV.

This clonotype has a handful of counts. This chain links TRBV7-2 with TRBJ2-7; 11 bases map to TRBD2. The germline CDR1 and CDR2 sequences are SGHTA and FQGNSA. This CDR3 comprises 16 residues. J was trimmed by 1 base and V by 3 bases; bases with no gene match: 5. Here the CDR3 reads CASSFASGRISYEQYF. The CDR3 coding sequence is TGTGCCAGCAGCTTTGCTAGCGGGAGGATATCCTACGAGCAGTACTTC.

V is TRBV20-1 and J is TRBJ1-5; weak D call: TRBD1 (6 bases). The germline V and J ends were trimmed by 6 bases and 1 base, with 13 bases remaining between them. Germline-derived CDR1 and CDR2 are DFQATT and SNEGSKA (reference sequence). This CDR3 has 14 amino acids. This chain's CDR3 is CSASTGLSNQPQHF. The CDR3 DNA follows: TGCAGTGCCAGTACAGGGCTAAGCAATCAGCCCCAGCATTTT.